This TCR beta chain was identified during a study of blood T cell repertoires in COVID-19. Sequencing was performed with immunoSEQ multiplex PCR; in TCRdb, only in-frame clones are kept and a portion is missing. The sample has about 61,000 clones; 70% to 90% are singletons. J gave up 8 bases and V 2 bases, and 8 bases lay outside the gene matches. CDR1 and CDR2 (germline): MNHNY, SVGAGI (reference sequence). This CDR3 spans 15 amino acids. This rearrangement joins TRBV6-6 to TRBJ1-2; the match to TRBD1 covers 10 bases. The source of this sequence is a human donor in a cohort sampled during active COVID-19. The sample taken for sequencing was peripheral blood. CDR3 nucleotides: TGTGCCAGCAGTTACGCTGGGGACAGGGGTGGCGGCTACACCTTC. Protein: CASSYAGDRGGGYTF.